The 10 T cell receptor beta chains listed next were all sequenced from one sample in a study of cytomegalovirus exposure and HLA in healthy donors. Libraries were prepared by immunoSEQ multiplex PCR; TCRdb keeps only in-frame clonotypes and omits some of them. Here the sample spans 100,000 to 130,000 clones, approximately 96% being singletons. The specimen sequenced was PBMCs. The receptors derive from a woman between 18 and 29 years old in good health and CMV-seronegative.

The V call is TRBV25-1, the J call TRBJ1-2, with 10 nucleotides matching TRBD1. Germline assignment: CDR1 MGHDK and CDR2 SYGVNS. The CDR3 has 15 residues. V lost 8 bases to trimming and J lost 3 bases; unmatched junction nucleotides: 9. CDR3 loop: CASRGTGEEYYGYTF. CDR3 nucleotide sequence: TGTGCCAGCCGAGGGACAGGGGAAGAGTACTATGGCTACACCTTC.

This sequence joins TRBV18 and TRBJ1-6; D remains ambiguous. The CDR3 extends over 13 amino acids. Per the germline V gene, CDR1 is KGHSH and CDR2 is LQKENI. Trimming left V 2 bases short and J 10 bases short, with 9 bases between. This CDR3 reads CASSPGRESPLHF. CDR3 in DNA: TGTGCCAGCTCACCAGGGCGAGAATCACCCCTCCACTTT.

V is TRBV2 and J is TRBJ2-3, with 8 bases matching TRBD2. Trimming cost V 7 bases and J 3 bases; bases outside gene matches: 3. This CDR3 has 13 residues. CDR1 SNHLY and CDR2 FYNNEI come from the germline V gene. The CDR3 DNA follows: TGTGCCAGCATAGGGACTAGGACAGATACGCAGTATTTT. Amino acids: CASIGTRTDTQYF. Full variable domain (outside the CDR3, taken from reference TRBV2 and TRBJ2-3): EPEVTQTPSHQVTQMGQEVILRCVPISNHLYFYWYRQILGQKVEFLVSFYNNEISEKSEIFDDQFSVERPDGSNFTLKIRSTKLEDSAMYFCASIGTRTDTQYFGPGTRLTVL.

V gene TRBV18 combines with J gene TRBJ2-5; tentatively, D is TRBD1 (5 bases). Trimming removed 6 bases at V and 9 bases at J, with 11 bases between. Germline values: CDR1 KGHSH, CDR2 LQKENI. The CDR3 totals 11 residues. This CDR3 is CASSDTRAQYF. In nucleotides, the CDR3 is TGTGCCAGCTCGGACACCAGGGCCCAGTACTTC.

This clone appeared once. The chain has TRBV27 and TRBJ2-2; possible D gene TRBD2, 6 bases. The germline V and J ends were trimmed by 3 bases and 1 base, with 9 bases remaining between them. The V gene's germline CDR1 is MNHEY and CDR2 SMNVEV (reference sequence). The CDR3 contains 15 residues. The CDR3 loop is CASSLVGGNTGELFF. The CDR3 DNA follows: TGTGCCAGCAGTTTGGTGGGGGGGAACACCGGGGAGCTGTTTTTT.

CDR3 nucleotides: TGTGCCTGGAATCAGCCCGGGACTACCTCTTACGAGCAGTACTTC. Encoded protein: CAWNQPGTTSYEQYF. This chain joins TRBV30 and TRBJ2-7, with 7 positions matching TRBD2. Looked up from germline, CDR1 is GTSNPN and CDR2 is SVGIG (reference sequence). The CDR3 covers 15 residues. J gave up 4 bases and V 4 bases, and 13 bases lay outside the gene matches. Using reference TRBV30 and TRBJ2-7 for the parts outside the CDR3, the full variable domain is SQTIHQWPATLVQPVGSPLSLECTVEGTSNPNLYWYRQAAGRGLQLLFYSVGIGQISSEVPQNLSASRPQDRQFILSSKKLLLSDSGFYLCAWNQPGTTSYEQYFGPGTRLTVT.

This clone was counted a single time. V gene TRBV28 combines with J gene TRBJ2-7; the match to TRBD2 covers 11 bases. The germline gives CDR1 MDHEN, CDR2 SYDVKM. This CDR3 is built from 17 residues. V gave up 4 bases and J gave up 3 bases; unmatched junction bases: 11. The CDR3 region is CASSWGPTSGGNYEQYF. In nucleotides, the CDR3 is TGTGCCAGCAGTTGGGGCCCAACTAGCGGGGGAAACTACGAGCAGTACTTC.

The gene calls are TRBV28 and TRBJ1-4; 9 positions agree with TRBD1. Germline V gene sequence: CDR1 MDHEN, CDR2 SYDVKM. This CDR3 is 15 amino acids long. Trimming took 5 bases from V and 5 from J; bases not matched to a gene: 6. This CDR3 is CASSNPGTGNEKLFF. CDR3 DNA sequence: TGTGCCAGCAGTAACCCCGGGACAGGGAATGAAAAACTGTTTTTT.

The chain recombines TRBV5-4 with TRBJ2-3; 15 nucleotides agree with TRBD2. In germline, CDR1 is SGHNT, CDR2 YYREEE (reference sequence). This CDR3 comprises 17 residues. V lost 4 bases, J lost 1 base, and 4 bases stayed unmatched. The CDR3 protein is CASSPRTSGGGTDTQYF. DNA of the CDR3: TGTGCCAGCAGCCCTAGGACTAGCGGGGGGGGCACAGATACGCAGTATTTT.

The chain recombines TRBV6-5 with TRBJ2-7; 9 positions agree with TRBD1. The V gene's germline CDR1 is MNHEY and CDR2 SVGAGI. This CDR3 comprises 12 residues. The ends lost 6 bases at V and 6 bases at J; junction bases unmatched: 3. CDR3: CASRKTGGEQYF. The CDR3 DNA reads TGTGCCAGCAGAAAGACAGGGGGCGAGCAGTACTTC.